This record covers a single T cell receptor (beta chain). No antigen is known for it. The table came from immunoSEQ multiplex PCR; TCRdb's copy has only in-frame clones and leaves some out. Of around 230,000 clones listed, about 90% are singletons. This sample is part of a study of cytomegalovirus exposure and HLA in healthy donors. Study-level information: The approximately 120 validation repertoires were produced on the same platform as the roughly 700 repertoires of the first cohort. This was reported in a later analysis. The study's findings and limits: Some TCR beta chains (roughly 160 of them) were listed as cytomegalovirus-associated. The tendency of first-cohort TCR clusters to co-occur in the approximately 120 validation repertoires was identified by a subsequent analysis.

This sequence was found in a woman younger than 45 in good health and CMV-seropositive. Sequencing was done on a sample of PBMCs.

CDR3 protein: CASSLGLAGTGELFF. The CDR3 DNA reads as TGTGCCAGCAGTCTAGGCCTAGCGGGTACCGGGGAGCTGTTTTTT. The chain carries TRBV2 and TRBJ2-2, with TRBD2 identical over 8 bases. The V and J ends lost 5 bases and 5 bases, in that order; junction bases with no gene match: 7. The CDR3 totals 15 residues. Looked up from germline, CDR1 is SNHLY and CDR2 is FYNNEI.